Following are 9 T cell receptor beta chains from one sample sequenced in a study of OX40 agonist ivuxolimab in advanced cancers. Data came from immunoSEQ multiplex PCR; TCRdb stores just in-frame clones and leaves some out. Here the sample spans fewer than 30,000 clones, 80% to 90% being singletons. The specimen was CD4+ or CD8+ T cells sorted from blood, collected in a trial of the OX40 agonist ivuxolimab. The receptors were sampled from an adult with an advanced solid tumor such as melanoma, head and neck, liver or kidney cancer.

The genes are TRBV4-1 and TRBJ2-1, with 8 bases that match TRBD1. Germline lookup yields CDR1 MGHRA and CDR2 YSYEKL. V lost 1 base to trimming and J lost 8 bases; unmatched junction nucleotides: 4. The CDR3 length is 14 residues. CDR3 DNA sequence: TGCGCCAGCAGCCAAGGGACAGGGATGGATGAGCAGTTCTTC. Translation: CASSQGTGMDEQFF.

This clone was seen a handful of times. The rearrangement uses TRBV28 and TRBJ2-1, with 9 bases fitting TRBD2. The V gene's germline CDR1 is MDHEN and CDR2 SYDVKM. The CDR3 contains 13 residues. Losses at the gene ends were 5 bases for V and 6 bases for J; bases not matched to a gene: 2. The CDR3 protein is CASSVSGGNEQFF. The CDR3 DNA sequence: TGTGCCAGCAGTGTTAGCGGGGGCAATGAGCAGTTCTTC.

J is TRBJ2-1 and V is TRBV6-5; D might be TRBD2 (6 bases). Looked up from germline, CDR1 is MNHEY and CDR2 is SVGAGI. The germline V and J ends were trimmed by 0 bases and 2 bases, with 11 bases remaining between them. This CDR3 contains 16 residues. The CDR3 DNA reads as TGTGCCAGCAGTTACTCGGGCGGGGACCCCTACAATGAGCAGTTCTTC. This translates into CASSYSGGDPYNEQFF.

The J gene is TRBJ1-5, the V gene TRBV28; 8 positions agree with TRBD1. The CDR3 runs 17 residues. The trim removed 4 bases at V and 3 bases at J, leaving 11 bases unmatched. Looked up from germline, CDR1 is MDHEN and CDR2 is SYDVKM. The CDR3 sequence is CASSSDRVIGPNQPQHF. CDR3 in DNA: TGTGCCAGCAGTTCGGACAGGGTAATAGGGCCCAATCAGCCCCAGCATTTT.

The genes are TRBV30 and TRBJ2-7, with 8 bases lining up with TRBD1. V was clipped by 2 bases and J by 12 bases; unmatched bases: 9. Germline V gives CDR1 GTSNPN, CDR2 SVGIG (reference sequence). This CDR3 is built from 12 residues. The CDR3 loop is CAWSTTGVLRYF. As DNA, the CDR3 is TGTGCCTGGAGTACGACAGGGGTCCTTCGGTACTTC.

The chain recombines TRBV14 with TRBJ2-7; D unresolved. This CDR3 is built from 13 residues. The germline V gene has CDR1 SGHDN and CDR2 FVKESK. V dropped 1 base and J dropped 7 bases, with 11 bases sitting between them. CDR3 region: CASSQVPLGEQYF. The CDR3 DNA reads TGTGCCAGCAGCCAAGTCCCACTCGGGGAGCAGTACTTC.

The chain has TRBV6-5 and TRBJ2-7; 7 positions match TRBD1. The V and J ends lost 3 bases and 5 bases, in that order; junction bases with no gene match: 4. Germline assignment: CDR1 MNHEY and CDR2 SVGAGI. There are 13 residues in the CDR3. The CDR3 loop reads CASSYRQGNEQYF. The CDR3, as DNA: TGTGCCAGCAGTTATAGACAGGGAAACGAGCAGTACTTC.

V usage is TRBV6-1 and J usage is TRBJ1-5; TRBD1 is a possible D gene (5 bases). The V and J ends lost 4 bases and 7 bases respectively, with 17 bases between them. The CDR3 is 15 amino acids. Germline assignment: CDR1 MNHNS and CDR2 SASEGT. The CDR3 DNA reads TGTGCCAGCAGTGTCTGGGGGAATGGGCAGCAGCCCCAGCATTTT. Its protein is CASSVWGNGQQPQHF.

As DNA, the CDR3 is TGTGCCTGGGCACGGTACCGCCGGGGGGCGGGAGGACCTCAAGAGACCCAGTACTTC. This sequence encodes CAWARYRRGAGGPQETQYF. The chain recombines TRBV30 with TRBJ2-5; 8 bases are a match to TRBD2. Germline V gives CDR1 GTSNPN, CDR2 SVGIG (reference sequence). The V and J ends lost 5 bases and 2 bases, in that order; junction bases with no gene match: 22. The CDR3 totals 19 residues.